This TCR beta chain was recovered during a study of blood T cell repertoires in COVID-19. Study details: Sites in the United States, Italy and Spain provided acute and convalescent COVID-19 samples.

The CDR3 is 14 amino acids. How the authors handled the data: Estimated nucleated cell counts came from reference gene primer amplification. TCRdb keeps only in-frame clones here, not all; method: immunoSEQ multiplex PCR. That table gives V, J and clone size, and the DNA gave D and trimming. The sample contains 130,000 to 150,000 clones, 70% to 90% of which appear only once. Material: peripheral blood. This receptor was identified in a woman in her fifties or sixties with COVID-19, enrolled during active disease. This chain joins TRBV21-1 and TRBJ1-5. TRBV21-1 constitutes a pseudogene. This chain's CDR3 is CASSNTRLNQPQHF. The DNA of the CDR3 is TGTGCCAGCAGCAATACTAGGCTCAATCAGCCCCAGCATTTT.